This T cell receptor beta chain appears in the sequencing data of a study of control samples from healthy donors and cancer patients. The count of this clone is one. Trimming cost V 4 bases and J 0 bases, with 10 bases left between them. The CDR3 covers 14 residues. Germline V CDR1 and CDR2: SQVTM, ANQGSEA. The table came from immunoSEQ multiplex PCR; TCRdb's copy has only in-frame clones and leaves some out. Seen here are 140,000 to 150,000 clones, approximately 91% observed once, and the top ten hold over 4.5%. V is TRBV29-1 and J is TRBJ1-5; no definite D call. Sequenced material: blood. The sequence was obtained from a man younger than 45 in good health. The CDR3 is CSVVEGNSNQPQHF. CDR3 sequence (DNA): TGCAGCGTTGTGGAGGGCAATAGCAATCAGCCCCAGCATTTT.